A selection of T cell receptor beta chains follows, all from one sample in a study of glioma-infiltrating T cells. Each CDR3 protein is one row after TCRdb ran MiXCR on the multiplex PCR reads. The sample includes roughly 100,000 distinct CDR3 sequences, roughly 30% of them seen just once. Sample: glioma tissue, nonneoplastic brain tissue, or PBMCs (not recorded which). The receptor set was obtained from a human donor with low-grade glioma or glioblastoma, undergoing nonglioma brain surgery, or in good health (not recorded which). Both conserved end residues are part of each CDR3. The D gene is left open where the match is weak. Expanded clones are given a class, and other clones once, few, many or no size at all.

v_gene	abundance	d_gene	j_gene	CDR3nt	CDR3aa
TRBV12-3/TRBV12-4	many	.	TRBJ1-1	TGTGCCAGCAGCCCTTTAATTAACACTGAAGCTTTCTTT	CASSPLINTEAFF
TRBV29-1	.	.	TRBJ1-1	TGCAGCGTATCCCATGAGAGCAACACTGAAGCTTTCTTT	CSVSHESNTEAFF
TRBV7-2	.	TRBD2	TRBJ2-3	TGTGCCAGCAGCTTAGCGCCCACTATCGGGGGGGCAGGGCAAGATACGCAGTATTTT	CASSLAPTIGGAGQDTQYF
TRBV12-3/TRBV12-4	many	.	TRBJ1-1	TGTGCCAGCAGTTTCGGTAGGAACACTGAAGCTTTCTTT	CASSFGRNTEAFF
TRBV2	many	.	TRBJ1-5	TGTGCCAGCAGCCCGGGGTCTCTGAATCAGCCCCAGCATTTT	CASSPGSLNQPQHF
TRBV27	many	.	TRBJ1-2	TGTGCCAGCAGCCTGGGAGAGAGCTATGGCTACACCTTC	CASSLGESYGYTF
TRBV2	.	.	TRBJ1-2	TGTGCCAGCAGAGCATCCTCAGCTAACTATGGCTACACCTTC	CASRASSANYGYTF
TRBV7-2	.	.	TRBJ1-1	TGTGCCAGCAGCTTAGCGTACATAAACACTGAAGCTCTCTTT	CASSLAYINTEALF
TRBV6-6	.	.	TRBJ1-2	TGTGCCAGCAACGCCTCCCCGGGAGGGGGCTACACCTTC	CASNASPGGGYTF
TRBV20-1	many	.	TRBJ1-1	TGCAGTGCCAGATTCGGGGGGACTGAAGCTTTCTTT	CSARFGGTEAFF
TRBV4-3	few	TRBD2	TRBJ2-1	TGCGCCAGCAGCCGATACCCGGGACTAGCGGGGGCTGAGCAGTTCTTC	CASSRYPGLAGAEQFF
TRBV12-3/TRBV12-4	.	.	TRBJ2-5	TGTGCCAGCAGTTTAGGGGAGACCAAGTACTTC	CASSLGETKYF
TRBV24-1	many	TRBD1	TRBJ1-1	TGTGCCACCCGAGACAGGGCTGAAGCTTTCTTT	CATRDRAEAFF
TRBV7-9	.	.	TRBJ1-1	TGTGCCAGCAGCTATCCCGGGGCTGGGATTACCACTGAAGCTTTCTTT	CASSYPGAGITTEAFF
TRBV5-6	.	.	TRBJ2-7	TGTGCCAGCAGCTTCAGGGCGATGGCAGACTCCTACGAGCAGTACTTC	CASSFRAMADSYEQYF
TRBV11-2	.	.	TRBJ2-3	TGTGCCAGCACCAGTTACTTGGGCTGGGGGGCCCAAGATACGCAGTATTTT	CASTSYLGWGAQDTQYF
TRBV20-1	many	TRBD1	TRBJ2-3	TGCAGTGCTACGGGACAGGGGATCGATACGCAGTATTTT	CSATGQGIDTQYF
TRBV12-3/TRBV12-4	.	TRBD1	TRBJ2-3	TGTGCCAGCAGTTTGTATCAGGGGGCGCGGACAGATACGCAGTATTTT	CASSLYQGARTDTQYF
TRBV14	many	.	TRBJ1-2	TGTGCCAGCAGCCAAGATTTTGTCGCTAACTATGGCTACACCTTC	CASSQDFVANYGYTF
TRBV4-3	few	.	TRBJ1-2	TGCGCCAGCAGCCAAGATAGTCGCAGGGCCACCTATGGCTACACCTTC	CASSQDSRRATYGYTF
TRBV7-2	many	TRBD1	TRBJ2-7	TGTGCCAGCAGCTTGGACAGGAGGTACGAGCAGTACTTC	CASSLDRRYEQYF
TRBV30	.	.	TRBJ2-3	TGTGCCTGGAGTGTAACTAGCACAGATACGCAGTATTTT	CAWSVTSTDTQYF
TRBV10-3	few	TRBD2	TRBJ2-3	TGTGCCATCAGTGTAACGGCTAGCGGGGGACGCACAGATACGCAGTATTTT	CAISVTASGGRTDTQYF
TRBV20-1	many	.	TRBJ1-5	TGCAGTGCTAGACCCGGTGGGAACAGCAATCAGCCCCAGCATTTT	CSARPGGNSNQPQHF
TRBV6-1	many	.	TRBJ2-3	TGTGCCAGCACCCTCGACAACTACAGCACAGATACGCAGTATTTT	CASTLDNYSTDTQYF
TRBV20-1	many	TRBD2	TRBJ2-3	TGCAGTGCTACTCCTAACGGGGGGGACGGAACAGATACGCAGTATTTT	CSATPNGGDGTDTQYF
TRBV12-3/TRBV12-4	many	.	TRBJ2-7	TGTGCCAGCAGTTTTCTGCACGAGCAGTACTTC	CASSFLHEQYF
TRBV5-8	.	TRBD1	TRBJ2-1	TGTGCCAGCAGCTTGCGGACAGGGGGCTTCGGTGAGCAGTTCTTC	CASSLRTGGFGEQFF
TRBV18	few	TRBD1	TRBJ1-5	TGTGCCAGCCAACCTACAGGGGGTGCAGGTCAGCCCCAGCATTTT	CASQPTGGAGQPQHF
TRBV6-2/TRBV6-3	few	TRBD2	TRBJ2-3	TGTGCCAGCAGTTATGCGGGGGGGGGGACAGATACGCAGTATTTT	CASSYAGGGTDTQYF
TRBV7-2	few	.	TRBJ1-4	TGTGCCAGCAGCACTCCTCGGGGGCGCGACTCCTACCTGTTTTTT	CASSTPRGRDSYLFF
TRBV27	many	.	TRBJ1-1	TGTGCCAGCAGTTTAGGTGGACATCAACTCGCTGAAGCTTTCTTT	CASSLGGHQLAEAFF
TRBV28	many	.	TRBJ1-5	TGTGCCAGCAGTACCGGGACAACAAGTCAGCCCCAGCATTTT	CASSTGTTSQPQHF
TRBV7-2	few	.	TRBJ2-3	TGTGCCAGCAGCCAGGGACCACAGTTAGGAGATACGCAGTATTTT	CASSQGPQLGDTQYF
TRBV6-1	many	TRBD1	TRBJ1-2	TGTGCCAGCAGTAACAGGGGGGTGCATGGCTACACCTTC	CASSNRGVHGYTF
TRBV29-1	many	.	TRBJ1-1	TGCAGCGTTCCAGGGGTTGCCACTGAAGCTTTCTTT	CSVPGVATEAFF
TRBV2	.	.	TRBJ1-2	TGTGCCAGCAGTGAATTCCCCAATACCTTTAACTATGGCTACACCTTC	CASSEFPNTFNYGYTF